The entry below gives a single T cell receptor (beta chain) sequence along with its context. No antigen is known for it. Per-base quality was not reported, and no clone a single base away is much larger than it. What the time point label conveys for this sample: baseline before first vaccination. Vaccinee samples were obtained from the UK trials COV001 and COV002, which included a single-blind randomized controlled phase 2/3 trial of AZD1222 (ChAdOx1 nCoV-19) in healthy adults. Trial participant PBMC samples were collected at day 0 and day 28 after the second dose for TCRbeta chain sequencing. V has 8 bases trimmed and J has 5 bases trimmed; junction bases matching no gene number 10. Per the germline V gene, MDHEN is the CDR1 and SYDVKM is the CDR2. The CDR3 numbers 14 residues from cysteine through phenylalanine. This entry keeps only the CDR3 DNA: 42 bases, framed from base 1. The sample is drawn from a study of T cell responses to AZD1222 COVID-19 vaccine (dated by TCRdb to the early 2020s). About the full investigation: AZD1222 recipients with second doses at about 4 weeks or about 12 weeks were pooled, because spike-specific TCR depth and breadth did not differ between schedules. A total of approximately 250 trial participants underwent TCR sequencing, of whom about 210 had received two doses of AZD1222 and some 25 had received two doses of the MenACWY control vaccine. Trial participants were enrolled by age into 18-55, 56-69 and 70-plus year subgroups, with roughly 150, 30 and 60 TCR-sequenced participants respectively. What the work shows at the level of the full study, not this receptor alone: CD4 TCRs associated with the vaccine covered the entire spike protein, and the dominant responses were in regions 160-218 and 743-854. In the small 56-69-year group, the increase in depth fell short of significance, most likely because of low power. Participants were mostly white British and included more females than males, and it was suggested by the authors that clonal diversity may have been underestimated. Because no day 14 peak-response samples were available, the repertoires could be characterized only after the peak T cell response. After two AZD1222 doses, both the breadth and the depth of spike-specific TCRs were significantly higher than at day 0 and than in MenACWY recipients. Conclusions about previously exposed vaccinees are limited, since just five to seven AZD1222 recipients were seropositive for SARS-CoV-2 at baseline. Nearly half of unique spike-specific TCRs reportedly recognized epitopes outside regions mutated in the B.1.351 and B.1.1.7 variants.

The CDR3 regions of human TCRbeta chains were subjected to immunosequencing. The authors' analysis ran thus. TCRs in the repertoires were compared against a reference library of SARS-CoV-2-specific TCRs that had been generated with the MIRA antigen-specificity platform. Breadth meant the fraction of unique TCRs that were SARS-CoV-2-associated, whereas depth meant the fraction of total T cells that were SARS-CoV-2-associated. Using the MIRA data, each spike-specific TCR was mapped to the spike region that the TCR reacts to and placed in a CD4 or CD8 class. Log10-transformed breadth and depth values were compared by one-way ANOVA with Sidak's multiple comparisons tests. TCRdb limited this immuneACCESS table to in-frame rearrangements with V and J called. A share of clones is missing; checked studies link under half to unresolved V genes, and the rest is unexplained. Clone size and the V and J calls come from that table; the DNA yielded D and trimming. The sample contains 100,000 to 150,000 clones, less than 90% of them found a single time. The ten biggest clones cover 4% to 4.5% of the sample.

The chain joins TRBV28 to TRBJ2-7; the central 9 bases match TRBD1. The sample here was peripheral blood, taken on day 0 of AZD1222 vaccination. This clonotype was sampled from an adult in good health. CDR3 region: CASGPWTGDHEQYF. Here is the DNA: TGTGCCAGCGGACCTTGGACAGGGGACCACGAGCAGTACTTC.